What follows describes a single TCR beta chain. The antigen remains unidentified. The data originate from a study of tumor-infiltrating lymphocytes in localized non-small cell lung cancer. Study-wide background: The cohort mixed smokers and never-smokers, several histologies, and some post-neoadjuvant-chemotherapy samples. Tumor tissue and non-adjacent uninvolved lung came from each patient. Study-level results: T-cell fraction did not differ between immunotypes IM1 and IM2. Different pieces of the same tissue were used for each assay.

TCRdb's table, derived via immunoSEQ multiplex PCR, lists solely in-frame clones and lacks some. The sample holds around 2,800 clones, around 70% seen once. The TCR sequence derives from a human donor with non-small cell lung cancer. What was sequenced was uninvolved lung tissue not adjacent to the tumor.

The CDR3 loop is CASSSSGRGSTDTQYF. The CDR3 DNA is TGTGCCAGCAGTTCTAGCGGGAGGGGGAGCACAGATACGCAGTATTTT. The chain has TRBV5-8 and TRBJ2-3, with 12 nucleotides matching TRBD2. Germline V gives CDR1 SGHTS, CDR2 YDEGEE. The CDR3 has 16 residues. V gave up 5 bases and J gave up 0 bases; unmatched junction bases: 4.